This TCR beta chain was sequenced in a study of T cell repertoires in cytomegalovirus infection (dated by TCRdb to the late 2010s). Looking at the study overall: The HLA type of each donor mattered for the analysis, because public TCR beta signatures pointed to carriage of CMV infection along with the matching HLA type. What the work shows at the level of the full study, not this receptor alone: The ex vivo response was dominated by HLA-C-restricted CMV-specific TCR beta clonotypes, which also provided the single most frequent clonotype in two of eight donors. In both this cohort and an independent cohort of 352 donors, the cumulative frequency of public TCR beta family members distinguished carriers of CMV infection plus the relevant HLA type.

This clonotype was counted between two and nine times. The target of this receptor is not known. One base away there is no much larger clone; base qualities are not given. Instrument on record: Illumina HiSeq 1500. TCRdb reran the public reads through fastp at Q25 and MiXCR, keeping productive beta chains. Rows with one shared CDR3 protein collapse into an entry with the most common genes and DNA. Across this sample there are approximately 630,000 distinct CDR3 sequences, with roughly 26% seen only once. The ten largest clones take up less than 9.5% of the sample. The sequence derives from a human donor in good health (CMV status not recorded). Some clones in this sample may be carry-over from other donors' samples. The sequenced material came from CD8+ T cells from PBMCs.

CDR3 protein: CASSFDGFNEQFF. The nucleotide sequence reads TGTGCCAGCAGCTTTGACGGGTTCAATGAGCAGTTCTTC. The chain couples TRBV7-9 to TRBJ2-1, with the D segment identity uncertain. V loses 3 bases, J loses 6 bases, and the germline ends lie 9 bases apart. CDR1 SEHNR and CDR2 FQNEAQ are derived from the germline V gene (reference sequence). The CDR3 covers 13 residues, taking in both the cysteine and the phenylalanine. CDR3 DNA only is kept here, 39 bases in frame from base 1.